This TCR beta chain comes out of a study of blood T cells in healthy people across ages. For the study at large: Using template switching, researchers captured about one barcoded beta molecule for each two T cells.

This clonotype was observed a few times. Trimming took off 4 bases at V and 4 bases at J, with 16 bases between the two ends. The CDR3 spans 15 residues. Germline V CDR1 and CDR2: LGHNA, YNFKEQ. It was with a sample-barcoded 5' primer and a J-beta primer mix that a second PCR of about 7 to 12 cycles was run. Each CDR3 protein gets one entry after TCRdb re-called the 5' RACE reads with MiXCR. The data contain more than 600,000 distinct CDR3 sequences, roughly 25% of them singletons. This same sample was also part of a study on T cells of mothers and their children. In that study: The yield was over 8 million TCR beta CDR3 reads from each mother and some 3 million from each child. It was related mother-child pairs that showed slightly higher overlap than unrelated pairs, without reaching significance.

The clonotype was recovered from a boy younger than 18 in good health. The rearrangement links TRBV4-2 to TRBJ2-5; weak D call: TRBD2 (6 bases). The material sequenced was blood. CDR3 amino acids: CASSPPGDHRETQYF. CDR3 bases: TGTGCCAGCAGCCCTCCGGGGGACCACAGAGAGACCCAGTACTTC.